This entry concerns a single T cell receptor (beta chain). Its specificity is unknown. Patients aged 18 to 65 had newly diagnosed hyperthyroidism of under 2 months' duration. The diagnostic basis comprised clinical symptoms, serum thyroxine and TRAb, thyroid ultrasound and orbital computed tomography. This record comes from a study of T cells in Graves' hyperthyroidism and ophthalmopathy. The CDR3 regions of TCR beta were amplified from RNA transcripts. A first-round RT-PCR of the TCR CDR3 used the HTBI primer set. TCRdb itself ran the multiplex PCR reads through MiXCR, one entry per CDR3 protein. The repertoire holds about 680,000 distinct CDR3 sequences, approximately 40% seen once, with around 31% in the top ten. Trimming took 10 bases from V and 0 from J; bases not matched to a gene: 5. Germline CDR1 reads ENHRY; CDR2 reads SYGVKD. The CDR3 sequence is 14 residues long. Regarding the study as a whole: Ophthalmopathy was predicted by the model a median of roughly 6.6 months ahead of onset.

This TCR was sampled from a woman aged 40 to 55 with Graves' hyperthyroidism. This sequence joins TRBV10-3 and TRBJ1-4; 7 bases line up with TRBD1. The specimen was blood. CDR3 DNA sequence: TGTGCCAGCGGGACAGAAGCAACTAATGAAAAACTGTTTTTT. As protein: CASGTEATNEKLFF.